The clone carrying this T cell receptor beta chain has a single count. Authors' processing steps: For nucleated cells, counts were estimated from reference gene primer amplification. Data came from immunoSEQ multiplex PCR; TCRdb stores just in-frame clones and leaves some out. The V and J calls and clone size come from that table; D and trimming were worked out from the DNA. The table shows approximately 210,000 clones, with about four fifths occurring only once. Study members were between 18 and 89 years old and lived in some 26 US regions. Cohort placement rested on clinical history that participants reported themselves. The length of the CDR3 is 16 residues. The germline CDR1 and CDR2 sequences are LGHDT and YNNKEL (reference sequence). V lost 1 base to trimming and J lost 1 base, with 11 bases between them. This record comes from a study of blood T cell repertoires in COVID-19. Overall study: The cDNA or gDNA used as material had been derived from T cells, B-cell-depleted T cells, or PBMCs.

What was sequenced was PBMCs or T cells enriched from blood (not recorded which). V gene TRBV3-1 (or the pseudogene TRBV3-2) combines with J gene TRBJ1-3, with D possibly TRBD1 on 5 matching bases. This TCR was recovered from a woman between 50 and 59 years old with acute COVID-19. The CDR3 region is CASSQVRGGSGNTIYF. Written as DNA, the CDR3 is TGTGCCAGCAGCCAAGTGAGGGGAGGTTCTGGAAACACCATATATTTT.